Below are 8 T cell receptor beta chains sequenced from a single sample in a study of tumor-infiltrating lymphocytes in primary liver carcinoma. Germline DNA was also extracted, and blood RNA derived from unsorted whole blood. Production of TCR beta cDNA used approximately 480 ng total RNA together with a constant-region primer. For TCR beta, libraries were produced by three nested multiplex PCR rounds using slightly modified ARM-PCR. The first two PCR rounds, roughly 9 cycles each, used TRBV1-TRBV30 forward primers and a C-beta reverse primer. From the multiplex PCR reads, TCRdb called clonotypes with MiXCR, one entry per CDR3 protein. The repertoire includes some 320,000 distinct CDR3 sequences, less than 75% of them detected once, and more than 8.5% sits in the top ten. The sample taken for sequencing was peripheral blood. Receptors were obtained from a man aged 40-49 years with primary liver carcinoma and hepatitis B virus infection.

As concerns this clonotype: Since a much larger clone is just one base distant, this may be a read error. The chain links TRBV12-3 or TRBV12-4 to TRBJ2-5; D possibly corresponds to TRBD2 (7 bases). The CDR3 runs to 13 residues. The V and J ends lost 7 bases and 9 bases respectively, with 18 bases between them. CDR3 loop: CASTPTGREAQYF. CDR3 nucleotides: TGTGCCAGCACCCCCACAGGGAGGGAGGCCCAGTACTTC.

The CDR3, as DNA: TGTGCCAGCAGCGTATGGGACAGGGCGAGTCAGCCCCAGCATTTT. Protein: CASSVWDRASQPQHF. The J gene is TRBJ1-5, the V gene TRBV6-1; 9 bases fit TRBD1. The germline gives CDR1 MNHNS, CDR2 SASEGT. V was clipped by 6 bases and J by 6 bases; unmatched bases: 9. This CDR3 spans 15 amino acids.

This clonotype was seen only once. A much larger clone differs from this one at a single base, so this may be a read error. The rearrangement joins TRBV29-1 to TRBJ2-4; 9 bases match TRBD1. The CDR3 spans 15 residues. The germline gives CDR1 SQVTM, CDR2 ANQGSEA. CDR3 nucleotides: TGCAGCGTTGAAGTCACAGGGGGCACCAATAACATTCAGTACTTC. This translates into CSVEVTGGTNNIQYF.

The count of this clonotype is one. The chain has TRBV6-5 and TRBJ1-5, with D perhaps TRBD1 (6 bases). The germline gives CDR1 MNHEY, CDR2 SVGAGI. The ends were cut back, 5 bases at V and 3 bases at J, with 11 bases in the middle. This CDR3 has 14 amino acids. CDR3 protein: CASSHREINQPQHF. The CDR3 DNA reads TGTGCCAGCAGTCACAGGGAAATCAATCAGCCCCAGCATTTT.

Points on this clonotype: Sequence at one end of the junction differs from germline and may be a read error. This chain connects TRBV4-3 to TRBJ1-3, with 7 nucleotides matching TRBD1. There are 17 residues in the CDR3. Germline loops: CDR1 LGHNA, CDR2 YSLEER. CDR3 residues: CASSQGTGTASGNAIYF. The CDR3 nucleotides are TGCGCCAGCAGCCAAGGAACCGGGACAGCGTCCGGAAACGCCATATATTTT.

Notes on this clonotype: The conserved final phenylalanine or tryptophan is absent from the CDR3, which likely points to a read error. V usage is TRBV29-1 and J usage is TRBJ2-1, with a tentative D call TRBD2 (6 bases). The CDR3 is 11 amino acids. The ends were cut back, 3 bases at V and 9 bases at J, with 9 bases in the middle. The germline V gene has CDR1 SQVTM and CDR2 ANQGSEA. CDR3 protein: CSVEEGPEQFL. The CDR3 nucleotides are TGCAGCGTTGAGGAGGGGCCTGAGCAGTTCCTC.

In the case of this clonotype: One end of the junction is discordant with germline, which a read error may explain. The rearrangement links TRBV11-3 to TRBJ2-5, with 14 bases aligning to TRBD2. The CDR3 contains 17 residues. Germline CDR1 reads SGHNT; CDR2 reads YENEEA. This chain's CDR3 is CASGFGTSGSPLETQYF. The CDR3 DNA is TGTGCCAGCGGCTTTGGGACTAGCGGGAGCCCTTTGGAGACCCAGTACTTC. Together with reference TRBV11-3 and TRBJ2-5, the CDR3 gives the full variable domain: EAGVVQSPRYKIIEKKQPVAFWCNPISGHNTLYWYLQNLGQGPELLIRYENEEAVDDSQLPKDRFSAERLKGVDSTLKIQPAELGDSAVYLCASGFGTSGSPLETQYFGPGTRLLVL.

As regards this clonotype: At one end, the junction sequence differs from germline, possibly due to a read error. This chain connects TRBV4-1 to TRBJ2-5; D not resolved. The CDR3 has 15 amino acids. Germline assignment: CDR1 MGHRA and CDR2 YSYEKL. The CDR3: CAGSQDLYLQETQYF. The CDR3 DNA follows: TGCGCCGGCAGTCAAGATCTTTACTTGCAAGAGACCCAGTACTTC.